The 32 T cell receptor beta chains given below trace back to one sample, sequenced in a study of T cells in Graves' hyperthyroidism and ophthalmopathy. Amplified TCR beta CDR3 regions derived from RNA transcripts. Researchers ran a first-round RT-PCR on the TCR CDR3 using the HTBI primer set. TCRdb passed the multiplex PCR reads through MiXCR, listing each CDR3 protein once. The table shows approximately 590,000 distinct CDR3 sequences, with more than 15% occurring only once. The sample was blood. Receptors were obtained from a woman in her 30s with Graves' hyperthyroidism.

This clonotype was counted ten times or more. This chain joins TRBV3-1 and TRBJ2-1, with TRBD2 as a possible D gene (6 bases). CDR1 is LGHDT and CDR2 is YNNKEL in the germline V gene (reference sequence). V was shortened by 2 bases and J by 0 bases, with 11 bases between the two germline ends. The CDR3 totals 16 residues. The CDR3 protein is CASSQSIADSYNEQFF. CDR3 coding DNA: TGTGCCAGCAGCCAATCCATAGCGGACTCCTACAATGAGCAGTTCTTC.

This clonotype was counted ten times or more. The chain is built from TRBV7-3 and TRBJ2-3; 14 nucleotides align to TRBD2. CDR3 size: 17 residues. CDR1 and CDR2 from the germline V gene are SGHTA and FQGTGA. V shed 5 bases, J shed 5 bases, and the junction held 9 bases outside the gene matches. CDR3 protein: CASSQLGLAGARDTQYF. CDR3 nucleotide sequence: TGTGCCAGCAGCCAATTGGGACTAGCGGGAGCAAGAGATACGCAGTATTTT.

This clonotype was found many times. The chain combines TRBV20-1 with TRBJ2-1; TRBD2 matches at 10 bases. The ends lost 4 bases at V and 2 bases at J; junction bases unmatched: 2. CDR1 DFQATT and CDR2 SNEGSKA come from the germline V gene (reference sequence). This CDR3 spans 14 amino acids. CDR3 residues: CSATGTSAYNEQFF. The CDR3 DNA sequence: TGCAGTGCTACCGGGACTAGCGCCTACAATGAGCAGTTCTTC.

In DNA, the CDR3 is TGCAGTGCTCTGACGGGACTAGCGGGATCCTACGAGCAGTACTTC. Protein product: CSALTGLAGSYEQYF. The rearrangement joins TRBV20-1 to TRBJ2-7, with TRBD2 identical over 13 bases. After removal of 5 bases from V and 1 base from J, the junction contained 5 bases not matched to a gene. CDR3 size: 15 residues. Per germline, CDR1 DFQATT and CDR2 SNEGSKA (reference sequence).

The V call is TRBV10-2, the J call TRBJ2-3, with 11 bases matching TRBD2. The CDR3 covers 17 residues. V lost 8 bases, J lost 2 bases, and 12 bases stayed unmatched. The germline V gene has CDR1 WSHSY and CDR2 SAAADI. In DNA, the CDR3 is TGCGCCAGCGTTACCGGGACTAGCGGAAAATACACAGATACGCAGTATTTT. Translated: CASVTGTSGKYTDTQYF.

This clonotype was detected ten times or more. The chain is built from TRBV5-1 and TRBJ2-1; 10 bases are shared with TRBD2. The CDR3 contains 16 residues. After removal of 4 bases from V and 0 bases from J, the junction contained 4 bases not matched to a gene. Germline V CDR1 and CDR2: SGHRS, YFSETQ. The CDR3 spells CASSRTSGTSYNEQFF. CDR3 DNA: TGCGCCAGCAGCCGGACTAGCGGTACCTCCTACAATGAGCAGTTCTTC.

This clonotype appeared many times. The rearrangement links TRBV6-2 or TRBV6-3 to TRBJ2-7; D unclear. The length of the CDR3 is 12 residues. The germline V and J ends were trimmed by 5 bases and 7 bases, with 12 bases remaining between them. Germline-derived CDR1 and CDR2 are MNHEY and SVGEGT. In DNA, the CDR3 is TGTGCCAGCAGTCTCACATTGGGGGAGCAGTACTTC. It encodes CASSLTLGEQYF.

This clonotype came up a few times. V usage is TRBV12-3 or TRBV12-4 and J usage is TRBJ1-5, with 7 bases that match TRBD1. This CDR3 contains 16 residues. The V and J ends lost 0 bases and 2 bases, in that order; junction bases with no gene match: 4. The CDR3, as DNA: TGTGCCAGCAGTTTAGCCCACACAGGGGGCAATCAGCCCCAGCATTTT. As protein: CASSLAHTGGNQPQHF.

This clonotype occurred many times. The gene calls are TRBV30 and TRBJ1-1; weak D call: TRBD1 (6 bases). Germline CDR1 GTSNPN, CDR2 SVGIG (reference sequence). Between the trimmed V and J ends, which lost 3 bases and 5 bases, there was a span of 13 bases. The CDR3 totals 13 residues. The CDR3 bases are TGTGCCTGGAGCCGAAAGGGGGGAACTGAAGCTTTCTTT. This translates into CAWSRKGGTEAFF. The full variable domain, in which reference TRBV30 and TRBJ1-1 provide the parts outside the CDR3, is SQTIHQWPATLVQPVGSPLSLECTVEGTSNPNLYWYRQAAGRGLQLLFYSVGIGQISSEVPQNLSASRPQDRQFILSSKKLLLSDSGFYLCAWSRKGGTEAFFGQGTRLTVV.

The rearrangement links TRBV5-1 to TRBJ2-1, with 10 bases aligning to TRBD2. This CDR3 comprises 14 residues. Germline CDR1 SGHRS, CDR2 YFSETQ. V lost 2 bases, J lost 10 bases, and 6 bases stayed unmatched. Here the CDR3 reads CASSLLAGPGEQFF. In DNA, the CDR3 is TGCGCCAGCAGCTTACTAGCGGGGCCAGGGGAGCAGTTCTTC.

The sample holds many counts of this clonotype. V and J are TRBV3-1 and TRBJ2-7; possible D gene TRBD1, 5 bases. The CDR3 spans 14 residues. Germline assignment: CDR1 LGHDT and CDR2 YNNKEL (reference sequence). V lost 2 bases and J lost 4, with 12 bases in between. CDR3 nucleotide sequence: TGTGCCAGCAGCCAACAGGGATCAGAATACGAGCAGTACTTC. Protein product: CASSQQGSEYEQYF.

This clonotype showed up many times. This chain links TRBV20-1 with TRBJ2-1; D is perhaps TRBD2 (6 bases). This CDR3 is 13 amino acids long. V was cut by 6 bases and J by 4 bases, with 13 bases left in between. From germline, CDR1 is DFQATT and CDR2 SNEGSKA (reference sequence). The chain's CDR3 is CSADRERYNEQFF. CDR3 in DNA: TGCAGTGCGGATCGGGAGAGATACAATGAGCAGTTCTTC.

This clonotype was observed at least ten times. The J gene is TRBJ1-2, the V gene TRBV12-3 or TRBV12-4; tentatively, D is TRBD1 (5 bases). This CDR3 region has 12 residues. Trimming took off 6 bases at V and 3 bases at J, with 8 bases between the two ends. CDR3 nucleotides: TGTGCCAGCAGGGGGACGGACTATGGCTACACCTTC. Translation gives CASRGTDYGYTF.

The V and J genes are TRBV6-6 and TRBJ2-3, with TRBD2 identical over 10 bases. V shed 0 bases, J shed 5 bases, and the junction held 8 bases outside the gene matches. The germline gives CDR1 MNHNY, CDR2 SVGAGI (reference sequence). The CDR3 has 17 residues. CDR3 coding DNA: TGTGCCAGCAGTTACTCGAAGGTAGCGGGAGGTGGAGATACGCAGTATTTT. Protein: CASSYSKVAGGGDTQYF.

This chain uses TRBV5-1 with TRBJ2-5; 9 positions agree with TRBD1. V shed 4 bases, J shed 5 bases, and the junction held 9 bases outside the gene matches. Germline V lookup: CDR1 SGHRS, CDR2 YFSETQ. The CDR3 length is 15 residues. Here the CDR3 reads CASSLPLTGGETQYF. The CDR3 DNA sequence: TGCGCCAGCAGCCTACCATTGACAGGGGGGGAGACCCAGTACTTC.

This clonotype was seen many times. The chain links TRBV12-3 or TRBV12-4 to TRBJ1-3, with a tentative D call TRBD1 (5 bases). The CDR3 extends over 15 amino acids. Trimming took 6 bases from V and 0 from J, leaving 12 bases between them. CDR3 sequence: CASRVATASGNTIYF. CDR3 nucleotide sequence: TGTGCCAGCAGAGTAGCGACAGCCTCTGGAAACACCATATATTTT.

The chain links TRBV27 to TRBJ1-2; D unresolved. The CDR3 sequence is 14 residues long. V lost 4 bases, J lost 2 bases, and 11 bases lay in between. CDR1 and CDR2 from the germline V gene are MNHEY and SMNVEV (reference sequence). CDR3 in amino acids: CASSSLAVNYGYTF. In DNA form, the CDR3 reads TGTGCCAGCAGTTCTTTAGCGGTGAACTATGGCTACACCTTC.

The chain recombines TRBV5-6 with TRBJ2-1; D may be TRBD1 (6 bases). From germline, CDR1 is SGHDT and CDR2 YYEEEE. The CDR3 runs to 15 residues. Trimming removed 1 base at V and 2 bases at J, with 10 bases between. CDR3: CASSLRDKPYNEQFF. The CDR3 DNA is TGTGCCAGCAGCTTGAGGGACAAACCCTACAATGAGCAGTTCTTC. Variable domain in full (rest from reference TRBV5-6 and TRBJ2-1): DAGVTQSPTHLIKTRGQQVTLRCSPKSGHDTVSWYQQALGQGPQFIFQYYEEEERQRGNFPDRFSGHQFPNYSSELNVNALLLGDSALYLCASSLRDKPYNEQFFGPGTRLTVL.

The genes are TRBV5-1 and TRBJ2-1, with 13 bases aligning to TRBD2. The CDR3 has 17 amino acids. Germline CDR1 reads SGHRS; CDR2 reads YFSETQ. V was pared by 4 bases and J by 10 bases, with 14 bases of the junction left unmatched. This CDR3 is CASSPLTSGRARPEQFF. In DNA form, the CDR3 reads TGCGCCAGCAGCCCTTTAACTAGCGGGAGGGCCCGGCCCGAGCAGTTCTTC.

This clonotype came up many times. The V call is TRBV18, the J call TRBJ1-4; 8 bases match TRBD1. Germline lookup yields CDR1 KGHSH and CDR2 LQKENI. The CDR3 loop spans 15 amino acids. Trimming cost V 4 bases and J 5 bases; bases outside gene matches: 6. CDR3 loop: CASSLGQGRNEKLFF. The CDR3 DNA reads TGTGCCAGCTCACTAGGACAGGGCCGAAATGAAAAACTGTTTTTT.

As DNA, the CDR3 is TGTGCCAGCAGCTTAGACGGGGGCTGGAATCAGCCCCAGCATTTT. This gives the protein CASSLDGGWNQPQHF. This rearrangement joins TRBV7-2 to TRBJ1-5; tentatively, D is TRBD1 (6 bases). CDR1 is SGHTA, CDR2 FQGNSA, per germline. Trimming shortened V by 1 base and J by 4 bases, and 11 bases separated the two germline ends. The CDR3 length is 15 residues.

This clonotype was seen ten or more times. The J gene is TRBJ2-1, the V gene TRBV11-3, with 10 bases fitting TRBD2. The trim removed 2 bases at V and 12 bases at J, leaving 13 bases unmatched. The CDR3 has 16 residues. Germline V gene lookup returns CDR1 SGHNT and CDR2 YENEEA. The CDR3 region is CASSLSSSGRGGRQFF. CDR3 DNA: TGTGCCAGCAGCTTATCCTCTAGCGGGAGAGGAGGTCGGCAGTTCTTC.

The chain has TRBV10-3 and TRBJ2-3; D remains unclear. V lost 4 bases, J lost 2 bases, and 16 bases lay in between. The germline V gene encodes CDR1 ENHRY and CDR2 SYGVKD. This CDR3 region has 16 residues. The chain's CDR3 is CAISVSGQKVTDTQYF. As DNA, the CDR3 is TGTGCCATCAGTGTATCAGGCCAGAAGGTCACAGATACGCAGTATTTT.

At least ten counts were recorded for this clonotype. This chain links TRBV28 with TRBJ2-3; D is possibly TRBD2 (6 bases). With 4 bases removed from V and 2 bases from J, the gap between germline ends came to 25 bases. Germline V gives CDR1 MDHEN, CDR2 SYDVKM. This CDR3 spans 19 amino acids. The CDR3 nucleotides are TGTGCCAGCAGTTCCCAGGACTGGGCGGGACTTAAGAACACAGATACGCAGTATTTT. Amino acids: CASSSQDWAGLKNTDTQYF.

Ten or more counts support this clonotype. This chain joins TRBV29-1 and TRBJ2-3, with 12 bases identical to TRBD2. The CDR3 is 16 amino acids. Germline V gene data show CDR1 as SQVTM and CDR2 as ANQGSEA. Trimming removed 3 bases from V and 10 bases from J; junction bases left unmatched: 14. In nucleotides, the CDR3 is TGCAGCGTTGACGAAAGCCGGCAGACTAGCGGGAGCGCGCAGTATTTT. Amino acids: CSVDESRQTSGSAQYF.

V usage is TRBV20-1 and J usage is TRBJ2-1; tentatively, D is TRBD1 (5 bases). V lost 3 bases and J 8 bases, leaving 23 bases between the germline ends. In germline, CDR1 is DFQATT, CDR2 SNEGSKA (reference sequence). The CDR3 has 16 residues. The CDR3 sequence is CSARGHPAALVDEQFF. CDR3 sequence (DNA): TGCAGTGCTAGGGGGCACCCGGCCGCGCTAGTCGATGAGCAGTTCTTC.

This clonotype was counted a few times. The chain couples TRBV9 to TRBJ2-5; D might be TRBD2 (5 bases). The germline CDR1 and CDR2 sequences are SGDLS and YYNGEE. The CDR3 length is 16 residues. Trimming took off 2 bases at V and 2 bases at J, with 16 bases between the two ends. The CDR3 protein is CASSVGLELGQETQYF. The CDR3 DNA follows: TGTGCCAGCAGCGTCGGACTGGAATTGGGGCAAGAGACCCAGTACTTC.

Turning to this clonotype: Relative to the germline gene, one junction end is altered; a read error may explain this. The V gene is TRBV27, the J gene TRBJ1-4; D is possibly TRBD1 (5 bases). The CDR3 runs 14 residues. Germline CDR1 reads MNHEY; CDR2 reads SMNVEV (reference sequence). DNA for the CDR3: TGTGCCAGCAGTTCTCCAGGGCCCAATGAAGAACTGTTTTTT. This encodes CASSSPGPNEELFF.

CDR3 sequence: CASNPQGAYGYTF. The CDR3 region has the DNA TGTGCCAGCAACCCTCAGGGGGCCTATGGCTACACCTTC. V and J are TRBV2 and TRBJ1-2; the match to TRBD1 covers 8 bases. Trimming removed 7 bases from V and 4 bases from J; junction bases left unmatched: 5. Germline loops: CDR1 SNHLY, CDR2 FYNNEI. The CDR3 is 13 amino acids.

This chain connects TRBV19 to TRBJ2-1, with 12 bases aligning to TRBD2. The CDR3 is made up of 17 amino acids. The trim removed 5 bases at V and 3 bases at J, leaving 8 bases unmatched. The germline V gene encodes CDR1 LNHDA and CDR2 SQIVND (reference sequence). The DNA of the CDR3 is TGTGCCAGTAGTTTAACCGGACTAGCGGGAATCTACAATGAGCAGTTCTTC. Translating it yields CASSLTGLAGIYNEQFF. Variable domain in full (rest from reference TRBV19 and TRBJ2-1): DGGITQSPKYLFRKEGQNVTLSCEQNLNHDAMYWYRQDPGQGLRLIYYSQIVNDFQKGDIAEGYSVSREKKESFPLTVTSAQKNPTAFYLCASSLTGLAGIYNEQFFGPGTRLTVL.

This clonotype came up many times. V is TRBV20-1 and J is TRBJ2-1; D might be TRBD2 (5 bases). V dropped 3 bases and J dropped 9 bases, with 15 bases sitting between them. There are 13 residues in the CDR3. Germline CDR1 reads DFQATT; CDR2 reads SNEGSKA (reference sequence). CDR3 sequence reads: CSASRLGRGEQFF. The CDR3 region has the DNA TGCAGTGCTAGCCGCCTAGGTCGGGGTGAGCAGTTCTTC.

This clonotype was seen a handful of times. This rearrangement joins TRBV9 to TRBJ2-1; possibly TRBD2 for D (5 bases). CDR1 and CDR2 from the germline V gene are SGDLS and YYNGEE. CDR3 length: 16 residues. V lost 4 bases to trimming and J lost 1 base, with 15 bases between them. CDR3 coding DNA: TGTGCCAGCAGCTCCTGGGATGGCGGGTCCTACAATGAGCAGTTCTTC. This encodes CASSSWDGGSYNEQFF.